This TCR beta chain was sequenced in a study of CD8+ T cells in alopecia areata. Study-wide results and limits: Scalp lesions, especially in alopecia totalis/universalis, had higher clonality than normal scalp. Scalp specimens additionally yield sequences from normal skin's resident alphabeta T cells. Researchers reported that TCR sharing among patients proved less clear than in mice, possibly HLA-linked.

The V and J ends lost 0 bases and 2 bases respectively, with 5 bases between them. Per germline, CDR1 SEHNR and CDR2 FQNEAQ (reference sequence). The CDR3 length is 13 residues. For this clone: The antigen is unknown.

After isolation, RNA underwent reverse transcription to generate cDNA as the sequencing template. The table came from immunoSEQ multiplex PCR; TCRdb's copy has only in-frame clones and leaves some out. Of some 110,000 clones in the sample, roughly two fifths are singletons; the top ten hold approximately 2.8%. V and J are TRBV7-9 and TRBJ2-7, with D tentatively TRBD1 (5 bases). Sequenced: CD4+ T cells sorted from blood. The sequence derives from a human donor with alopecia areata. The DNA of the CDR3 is TGTGCCAGCAGCTTAGCGGGGCCCTACGAGCAGTACTTC. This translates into CASSLAGPYEQYF.